The 20 T cell receptor beta chains below come from one sample, sequenced in a study of T cell responses to AZD1222 COVID-19 vaccine. The table came from immunoSEQ multiplex PCR; TCRdb's copy has only in-frame clones and leaves some out. The sample holds about 150,000 clones, 85% to 95% seen once. This specimen was peripheral blood, taken on day 0 of AZD1222 vaccination. The receptors come from an adult in good health.

The V call is TRBV6-2 or TRBV6-3, the J call TRBJ2-5; 8 bases align to TRBD1. CDR3 size: 12 residues. With 6 bases clipped from V and 9 bases from J, the junction kept 6 bases outside the gene matches. Per the germline V gene, CDR1 is MNHEY and CDR2 is SVGEGT. The CDR3: CASSPDRAAQYF. The DNA of the CDR3 is TGTGCCAGCAGCCCGGACAGGGCGGCCCAGTACTTC.

The V and J genes are TRBV5-4 and TRBJ1-1; the D is unclear. Germline V CDR1 and CDR2: SGHNT, YYREEE (reference sequence). V was pared by 2 bases and J by 1 base, with 6 bases between. The CDR3 runs 13 residues. CDR3 in amino acids: CASSLAGNTEAFF. CDR3 DNA: TGTGCCAGCAGCTTAGCGGGGAACACTGAAGCTTTCTTT.

V and J are TRBV27 and TRBJ2-4; D possibly corresponds to TRBD1 (5 bases). The CDR3 covers 19 residues. Between the trimmed V and J ends, which lost 0 bases and 0 bases, there was a span of 18 bases. Germline CDR1 and CDR2: MNHEY and SMNVEV (reference sequence). This chain's CDR3 is CASSLSSMGRNLAKNIQYF. In DNA, the CDR3 is TGTGCCAGCAGTTTATCTTCCATGGGGCGAAACCTAGCCAAAAACATTCAGTACTTC.

The gene calls are TRBV7-8 and TRBJ2-2; 11 nucleotides line up with TRBD2. CDR3 length: 17 amino acids. V lost 6 bases and J lost 2; bases outside the gene matches: 8. CDR1 and CDR2 from the germline V gene are SGHVS and FQNEAQ. The CDR3, as DNA: TGTGCCAGCAGGGGGGGGCTAGCGGGAGGTAACACCGGGGAGCTGTTTTTT. Amino acid sequence: CASRGGLAGGNTGELFF.

The chain is built from TRBV4-3 and TRBJ1-2, with D maybe TRBD1 (5 bases). Trimming removed 4 bases from V and 1 base from J, with 13 bases in between. Germline V gene data show CDR1 as LGHNA and CDR2 as YSLEER. The CDR3 extends over 15 amino acids. The CDR3 here is CASSLRTTDNYGYTF. The CDR3 nucleotides are TGCGCCAGCAGCCTCCGGACAACCGATAACTATGGCTACACCTTC.

This clone was seen just once. This sequence joins TRBV5-1 and TRBJ1-2; possibly TRBD1 for D (5 bases). Germline V gene lookup returns CDR1 SGHRS and CDR2 YFSETQ. Trimming cost V 0 bases and J 4 bases, with 10 bases left between them. CDR3 length: 14 amino acids. CDR3 amino acids: CASSLVRGSYGYTF. The DNA for the CDR3 is TGCGCCAGCAGCTTGGTGAGGGGAAGCTATGGCTACACCTTC.

The count of this clone is one. The chain couples TRBV6-1 to TRBJ1-6; tentatively, D is TRBD1 (6 bases). The germline V gene encodes CDR1 MNHNS and CDR2 SASEGT. The CDR3 consists of 14 residues. The ends were cut back, 3 bases at V and 5 bases at J, with 8 bases in the middle. The CDR3 DNA reads as TGTGCCAGCAGTGATTGGGGGCATAATTCACCCCTCCACTTT. Amino acid sequence: CASSDWGHNSPLHF.

The chain links TRBV2 to TRBJ2-7; 9 bases line up with TRBD2. CDR3 length: 13 amino acids. The germline V gene has CDR1 SNHLY and CDR2 FYNNEI. The ends lost 10 bases at V and 5 bases at J; junction bases unmatched: 9. The CDR3 here is CATRGGDGNEQYV. The CDR3 region has the DNA TGTGCCACCCGCGGGGGGGACGGCAACGAGCAGTACGTC.

This chain joins TRBV9 and TRBJ2-2, with 7 bases identical to TRBD2. Germline V gene sequence: CDR1 SGDLS, CDR2 YYNGEE. CDR3 length: 17 residues. V lost 4 bases and J lost 1; bases outside the gene matches: 10. CDR3 DNA sequence: TGTGCCAGCAGCCCACGGGGGGAACAGATGAACACCGGGGAGCTGTTTTTT. It is translated as CASSPRGEQMNTGELFF.

This chain joins TRBV5-1 and TRBJ1-5; D gene ambiguous. This CDR3 has 16 amino acids. The germline gives CDR1 SGHRS, CDR2 YFSETQ. V was shortened by 3 bases and J by 0 bases, with 13 bases between the two germline ends. This chain's CDR3 is CASSSTVVHSNQPQHF. The CDR3 DNA reads TGCGCCAGCAGCTCTACTGTGGTCCATAGCAATCAGCCCCAGCATTTT. Supplemented by reference TRBV5-1 and TRBJ1-5, the full variable domain reads KAGVTQTPRYLIKTRGQQVTLSCSPISGHRSVSWYQQTPGQGLQFLFEYFSETQRNKGNFPGRFSGRQFSNSRSEMNVSTLELGDSALYLCASSSTVVHSNQPQHFGDGTRLSIL.

The rearrangement joins TRBV15 to TRBJ2-1; 7 positions match TRBD1. The CDR3 is 15 amino acids. Germline V gene data show CDR1 as LNHNV and CDR2 as YYDKDF (reference sequence). The V gene end was trimmed by 3 bases and the J gene end by 6 bases; junction bases not matched to a gene: 8. As DNA, the CDR3 is TGTGCCACCAGCAGGGCCCGACAGGGTGGCAATGAGCAGTTCTTC. Amino acid sequence: CATSRARQGGNEQFF.

The J gene is TRBJ1-3, the V gene TRBV4-2, with D possibly TRBD1 on 5 matching bases. In germline, CDR1 is LGHNA, CDR2 YNFKEQ. V was pared by 0 bases and J by 8 bases, with 17 bases between. This CDR3 is built from 16 residues. DNA for the CDR3: TGTGCCAGCAGCCAAGATTTGACAGTAGTGGTGCACACCATATATTTT. The encoded protein is CASSQDLTVVVHTIYF.

This clone was seen a few times. Here the CDR3 reads CASSIGDRVNSPLHF. The DNA for the CDR3 is TGTGCCAGTAGTATCGGGGACAGGGTAAACTCACCCCTCCACTTT. The gene calls are TRBV19 and TRBJ1-6, with TRBD1 identical over 9 bases. CDR1 and CDR2 (germline): LNHDA, SQIVND (reference sequence). V gave up 3 bases and J gave up 10 bases; unmatched junction bases: 7. The CDR3 runs 15 residues.

This clone was counted a single time. The chain is built from TRBV10-2 and TRBJ2-2, with TRBD1 identical over 7 bases. With V trimmed by 6 bases and J by 6 bases, 10 bases remained unmatched. Germline V gives CDR1 WSHSY, CDR2 SAAADI. The CDR3 is 15 residues long. CDR3 region: CASSSAGQGAGELFF. In DNA form, the CDR3 reads TGCGCCAGCAGCAGCGCCGGGCAGGGGGCCGGGGAGCTGTTTTTT.

In its sample, this clone was seen once. This chain joins TRBV7-6 and TRBJ2-2, with 10 bases aligning to TRBD1. There are 16 residues in the CDR3. The V gene end was trimmed by 4 bases and the J gene end by 8 bases; junction bases not matched to a gene: 10. Germline V gene lookup returns CDR1 SGHVS and CDR2 FNYEAQ. The CDR3: CASSYPRDRGRGELFF. CDR3 DNA sequence: TGTGCCAGCAGCTACCCCAGGGACAGGGGAAGGGGGGAGCTGTTTTTT.

J is TRBJ1-1 and V is TRBV7-9, with D hard to call. The CDR3 runs to 15 residues. Trimming stripped 1 base from V and 1 base from J, with 10 bases between. The germline V gene has CDR1 SEHNR and CDR2 FQNEAQ (reference sequence). This CDR3 is CASSLVGMGNTEAFF. The CDR3, as DNA: TGTGCCAGCAGCTTAGTCGGGATGGGGAACACTGAAGCTTTCTTT.

This clone showed up just once. The same CDR3 is also encoded by other DNA sequences in this sample. The chain joins TRBV19 to TRBJ1-3; TRBD1 matches at 8 bases. The CDR3 covers 14 residues. V trimming: 6 bases; J trimming: 0 bases; junction bases outside the gene matches: 1. Germline V gene data show CDR1 as LNHDA and CDR2 as SQIVND (reference sequence). This CDR3 is CASRTGGSGNTIYF. In DNA, the CDR3 is TGTGCCAGTAGAACAGGGGGCTCTGGAAACACCATATATTTT. The complete variable domain, with remaining parts taken from reference TRBV19 and TRBJ1-3, reads DGGITQSPKYLFRKEGQNVTLSCEQNLNHDAMYWYRQDPGQGLRLIYYSQIVNDFQKGDIAEGYSVSREKKESFPLTVTSAQKNPTAFYLCASRTGGSGNTIYFGEGSWLTVV.

The chain joins TRBV20-1 to TRBJ2-5; D unresolved. Trimming left V 3 bases short and J 3 bases short, with 2 bases between. Germline-derived CDR1 and CDR2 are DFQATT and SNEGSKA (reference sequence). The CDR3 has 10 residues. CDR3 loop: CSAREETQYF. The CDR3 coding sequence is TGCAGTGCTAGGGAAGAGACCCAGTACTTC.

The chain links TRBV4-2 to TRBJ2-5; D is perhaps TRBD1 (6 bases). Trimming removed 0 bases from V and 5 bases from J, with 16 bases in between. The length of the CDR3 is 16 residues. Germline V gives CDR1 LGHNA, CDR2 YNFKEQ. This CDR3 reads CASSQDQYKRGETQYF. In DNA form, the CDR3 reads TGTGCCAGCAGCCAAGATCAGTATAAGAGGGGGGAGACCCAGTACTTC.

The gene calls are TRBV6-5 and TRBJ1-6, with TRBD1 as a possible D gene (5 bases). This CDR3 is built from 14 residues. Trimming took 6 bases from V and 7 from J, leaving 13 bases between them. CDR1 is MNHEY and CDR2 is SVGAGI in the germline V gene. In nucleotides, the CDR3 is TGTGCCAGCAGGTCCGGGACCGAGAATTCACCCCTCCACTTT. Its protein is CASRSGTENSPLHF.